Sequencing of this TCR beta chain was carried out in a study of T cell changes during pregnancy in multiple sclerosis. TCRdb's table, derived via immunoSEQ multiplex PCR, lists solely in-frame clones and lacks some. Found here are tens of thousands of clones, 88% of them singletons; the top ten hold 0.9% to 1.5%. From germline, CDR1 is LNHNV and CDR2 YYDKDF (reference sequence). V was trimmed by 1 base and J by 1 base, leaving 11 bases between them. CDR3 size: 15 residues. The sample was CD4+ T cells from peripheral blood mononuclear cells, taken in the second trimester of pregnancy. The chain employs TRBV15 and TRBJ2-7; D not certain. This receptor was obtained from a female donor with multiple sclerosis, enrolled in a pregnancy study. The CDR3 is CATSRGRLTSYEQYF. DNA for the CDR3: TGTGCCACCAGCAGAGGTCGGCTGACTTCCTACGAGCAGTACTTC.